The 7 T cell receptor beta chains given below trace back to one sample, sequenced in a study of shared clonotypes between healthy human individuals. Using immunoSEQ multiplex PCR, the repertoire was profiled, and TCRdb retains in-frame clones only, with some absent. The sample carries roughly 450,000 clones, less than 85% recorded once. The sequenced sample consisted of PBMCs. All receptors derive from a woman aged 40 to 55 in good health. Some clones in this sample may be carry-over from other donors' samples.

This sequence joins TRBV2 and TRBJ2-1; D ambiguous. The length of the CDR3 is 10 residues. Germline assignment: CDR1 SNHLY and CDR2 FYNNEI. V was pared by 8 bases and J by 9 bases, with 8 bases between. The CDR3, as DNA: TGTGCCAGCGTGGACGGTGAGCAGTTCTTC. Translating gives CASVDGEQFF. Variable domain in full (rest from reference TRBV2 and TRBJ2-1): EPEVTQTPSHQVTQMGQEVILRCVPISNHLYFYWYRQILGQKVEFLVSFYNNEISEKSEIFDDQFSVERPDGSNFTLKIRSTKLEDSAMYFCASVDGEQFFGPGTRLTVL.

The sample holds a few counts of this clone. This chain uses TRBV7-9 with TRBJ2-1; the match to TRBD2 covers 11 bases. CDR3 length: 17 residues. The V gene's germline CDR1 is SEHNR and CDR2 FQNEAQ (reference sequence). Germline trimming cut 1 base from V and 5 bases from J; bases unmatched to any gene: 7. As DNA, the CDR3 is TGTGCCAGCAGCTTAGAAAGTAGCGGGAGGGCCCACAATGAGCAGTTCTTC. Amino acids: CASSLESSGRAHNEQFF. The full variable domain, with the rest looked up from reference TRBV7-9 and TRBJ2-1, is DTGVSQNPRHKITKRGQNVTFRCDPISEHNRLYWYRQTLGQGPEFLTYFQNEAQLEKSRLLSDRFSAERPKGSFSTLEIQRTEQGDSAMYLCASSLESSGRAHNEQFFGPGTRLTVL.

The CDR3 region is CASSSPFQPQHF. For the CDR3, the DNA is TGTGCCAGCAGTTCTCCTTTTCAGCCCCAGCATTTT. This chain links TRBV28 with TRBJ1-5; unclear D gene. Trimming took 4 bases from V and 6 from J, leaving 7 bases between them. Germline V gives CDR1 MDHEN, CDR2 SYDVKM. The CDR3 consists of 12 residues.

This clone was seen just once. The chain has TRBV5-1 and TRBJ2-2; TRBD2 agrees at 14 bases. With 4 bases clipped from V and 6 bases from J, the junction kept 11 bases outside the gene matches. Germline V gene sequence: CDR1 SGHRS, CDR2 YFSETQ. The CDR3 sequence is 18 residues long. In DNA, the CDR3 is TGCGCCAGCAGCGCCGGGACTAGCGGGAGTACATCCCCCGGGGAGCTGTTTTTT. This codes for CASSAGTSGSTSPGELFF.

The CDR3 DNA reads as TGTGCCAGCACCGTGTCCACGAACACTGAAGCTTTCTTT. The encoded protein is CASTVSTNTEAFF. The chain is built from TRBV28 and TRBJ1-1; D ambiguous. Germline CDR1 MDHEN, CDR2 SYDVKM. The CDR3 has 13 amino acids. V shed 7 bases and J shed 1 base, with 10 bases lying between them.

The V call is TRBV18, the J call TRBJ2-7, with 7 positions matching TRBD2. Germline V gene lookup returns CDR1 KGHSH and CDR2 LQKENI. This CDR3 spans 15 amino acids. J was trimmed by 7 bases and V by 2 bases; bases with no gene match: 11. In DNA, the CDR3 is TGTGCCAGCTCACCAGCCGGGACTAAGACGGGGGAGCAGTACTTC. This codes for CASSPAGTKTGEQYF.

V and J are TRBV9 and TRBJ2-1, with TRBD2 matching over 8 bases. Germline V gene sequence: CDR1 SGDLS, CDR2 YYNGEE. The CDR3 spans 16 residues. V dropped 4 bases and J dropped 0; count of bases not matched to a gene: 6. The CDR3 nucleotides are TGTGCCAGCAGCTCCTCCAGCGGGAGCTCCTACAATGAGCAGTTCTTC. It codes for CASSSSSGSSYNEQFF.